This T cell receptor beta chain was captured in a study of blood T cell repertoires in COVID-19. Study in general: The samples span acute and convalescent COVID-19 from the United States, Italy and Spain. Sample material is recorded as cDNA or gDNA derived from T cells, B-cell-depleted T cells, or PBMCs.

V was cut by 5 bases and J by 8 bases, with 15 bases left in between. The CDR3 is made up of 13 amino acids. The germline CDR1 and CDR2 sequences are SGHAT and FQNNGV. Per the original methods: Estimation of nucleated cell counts was performed using reference gene primer amplification. The table came from immunoSEQ multiplex PCR; TCRdb's copy has only in-frame clones and leaves some out. V, J and clone size reflect that table, while D and trimming were determined from the DNA. Found here are 150,000 to 200,000 clones, approximately 82% of them singletons; the top ten hold 20% to 25%. Sequencing input: peripheral blood. V gene TRBV11-2 combines with J gene TRBJ1-2, with a weak D call TRBD1 (6 bases). This receptor was obtained from an elderly woman with acute or convalescent COVID-19. CDR3 coding DNA: TGTGCCAGCAGCGCCACAGGGTTCTGGGGCTACACCTTC. Translation: CASSATGFWGYTF.